Sequencing of this T cell receptor beta chain was carried out in a study of human T cells and chemical hapten exposure. Trimming cost V 0 bases and J 10 bases, with 10 bases left between them. This CDR3 contains 13 residues. The germline V gene encodes CDR1 LGHNA and CDR2 YSLEER. Regarding time point: pre-sensitization, week 0. Treatment in this sample: therapeutic diphenylcyclopropenone sensitization with weekly scalp DPC. Non-pregnant alopecia patients aged 18 to 70, suitable for DPC therapy. Each CDR3 protein is one row after TCRdb ran MiXCR on the RACE reads. The sample holds 250,000 or so distinct CDR3 sequences, just under 8% seen once.

The rearrangement links TRBV4-3 to TRBJ2-1; D not resolved. Sequences were derived from whole blood, sampled in connection with sensitization to the hapten diphenylcyclopropenone (DPC). This TCR was sampled from a man younger than 35 with alopecia areata. Some clones in this sample may be carry-over from other donors' samples. CDR3 coding DNA: TGCGCCAGCAGCCAAGATCCCCCAGGAGAGCAGTTCTTC. Its protein product is CASSQDPPGEQFF.